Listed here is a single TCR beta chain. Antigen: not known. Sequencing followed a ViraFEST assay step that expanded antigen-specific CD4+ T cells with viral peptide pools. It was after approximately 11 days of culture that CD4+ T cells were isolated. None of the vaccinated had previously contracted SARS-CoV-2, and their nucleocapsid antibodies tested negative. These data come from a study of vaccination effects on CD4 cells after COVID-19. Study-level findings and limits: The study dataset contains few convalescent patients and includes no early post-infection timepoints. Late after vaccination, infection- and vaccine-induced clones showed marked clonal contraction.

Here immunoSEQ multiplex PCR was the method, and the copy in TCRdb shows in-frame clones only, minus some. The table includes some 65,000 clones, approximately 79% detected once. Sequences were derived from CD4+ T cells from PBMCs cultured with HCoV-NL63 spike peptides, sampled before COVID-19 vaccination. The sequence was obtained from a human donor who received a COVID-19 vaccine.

CDR3 loop: CASSLAGLGGTDTQYF. The CDR3 coding sequence is TGCGCCAGCAGCTTGGCGGGTTTGGGTGGCACAGATACGCAGTATTTT. V gene TRBV5-1 combines with J gene TRBJ2-3; D gene ambiguous. The ends were cut back, 0 bases at V and 1 base at J, with 12 bases in the middle. Germline CDR1 reads SGHRS; CDR2 reads YFSETQ. This CDR3 has 16 residues.